The next 9 T cell receptor beta chains were all read from a single sample in a study of control samples from healthy donors and cancer patients. The protocol was immunoSEQ multiplex PCR, while the TCRdb copy is restricted to in-frame clones and leaves out a portion. The table records around 68,000 clones, around 80% of them present only once. Sequenced sample: blood. The source of these receptors is a man in his sixties in good health.

The chain is built from TRBV6-6 and TRBJ2-3, with 9 bases fitting TRBD2. The germline CDR1 and CDR2 sequences are MNHNY and SVGAGI (reference sequence). This CDR3 contains 16 residues. J gave up 0 bases and V 2 bases, and 3 bases lay outside the gene matches. CDR3 bases: TGTGCCAGCAGTTACGATCTAGCGGGAAGCACAGATACGCAGTATTTT. The encoded protein is CASSYDLAGSTDTQYF.

The chain recombines TRBV19 with TRBJ2-7; D unresolved. The CDR3 has 15 residues. Trimming cost V 3 bases and J 0 bases, with 12 bases left between them. CDR1 is LNHDA and CDR2 is SQIVND in the germline V gene (reference sequence). The CDR3 spells CASSIGSTSSYEQYF. DNA of the CDR3: TGTGCCAGTAGTATCGGCTCCACGTCCTCCTACGAGCAGTACTTC.

The genes are TRBV28 and TRBJ2-2, with 7 nucleotides matching TRBD1. V shed 10 bases and J 5 bases; nucleotides not matched to a gene: 10. This CDR3 contains 14 residues. CDR1 and CDR2 (germline): MDHEN, SYDVKM. CDR3 loop: CATALLQGTGELFF. Written as DNA, the CDR3 is TGTGCCACCGCCCTATTACAGGGGACCGGGGAGCTGTTTTTT.

The chain uses TRBV30 and TRBJ1-3, with a weak D call TRBD1 (5 bases). Germline loops: CDR1 GTSNPN, CDR2 SVGIG (reference sequence). Trimming took 5 bases from V and 1 from J, leaving 12 bases between them. The CDR3 has 14 residues. The CDR3: CAWARGVSGNTIYF. CDR3 nucleotide sequence: TGTGCCTGGGCGAGGGGAGTTTCTGGAAACACCATATATTTT.

This clone showed up just a few times. V and J are TRBV29-1 and TRBJ1-1; 8 nucleotides match TRBD1. The CDR3 has 14 residues. The ends lost 8 bases at V and 6 bases at J; junction bases unmatched: 14. Per the germline V gene, CDR1 is SQVTM and CDR2 is ANQGSEA. CDR3 sequence (DNA): TGCAGCTGCGGGACAGGCCTTGGTGGGGCTGAAGCTTTCTTT. This translates into CSCGTGLGGAEAFF.

V usage is TRBV28 and J usage is TRBJ2-5; D is ambiguous. In germline, CDR1 is MDHEN, CDR2 SYDVKM. The length of the CDR3 is 12 residues. Trimming removed 6 bases from V and 1 base from J, with 6 bases in between. CDR3 protein: CASSYPQETQYF. The DNA for the CDR3 is TGTGCCAGCAGCTACCCCCAAGAGACCCAGTACTTC.

CDR3 loop: CASTKGETGELFF. DNA of the CDR3: TGTGCCAGCACCAAGGGCGAGACCGGGGAGCTGTTTTTT. The chain is built from TRBV21-1 and TRBJ2-2; the table's D call, TRBD1, was not checked against the DNA. TRBV21-1 is listed as a pseudogene. The CDR3 runs 13 residues.

The CDR3 protein is CASSPSSGTLSYEQYF. Here the CDR3 DNA reads TGTGCCAGCAGTCCAAGCTCCGGGACACTCTCCTACGAGCAGTACTTC. This chain links TRBV6-2 or TRBV6-3 with TRBJ2-7; TRBD1 is a possible D gene (6 bases). V was pared by 5 bases and J by 0 bases, with 17 bases between. The CDR3 is made up of 16 amino acids. Germline CDR1 MNHEY, CDR2 SVGEGT.

The V gene is TRBV12-2, the J gene TRBJ2-5. TRBV12-2 is described as a pseudogene. The length of the CDR3 is 15 residues. The CDR3 sequence is CASRLVGCLQETQYF. In nucleotides, the CDR3 is TGTGCAAGTCGCTTAGTTGGTTGTCTGCAAGAGACCCAGTACTTC.